These 17 T cell receptor beta chains came from one sample sequenced in a study of T cells expressing NK-cell markers. Using the 5' RACE reads, TCRdb records one entry per CDR3 protein without DNA. The repertoire shows about 450,000 distinct CDR3 sequences; the top ten hold roughly 8%. Source material: blood T cells: a sorted CD56 or NKG2C T cell subset, CD4+ or CD8+ T cells, or bulk PBMC T cells (not recorded which). These receptors were collected from a woman between 18 and 75 years old in good health.

V is TRBV5-6 and J is TRBJ2-3. The CDR3 runs 16 residues. Germline V gene data show CDR1 as SGHDT and CDR2 as YYEEEE. CDR3 sequence reads: CASSLGVLTDTDTQYF.

The gene calls are TRBV19 and TRBJ2-3. Germline loops: CDR1 LNHDA, CDR2 SQIVND (reference sequence). The length of the CDR3 is 16 residues. CDR3 residues: CASSHGLAISTDTQYF. Variable domain in full (rest from reference TRBV19 and TRBJ2-3): DGGITQSPKYLFRKEGQNVTLSCEQNLNHDAMYWYRQDPGQGLRLIYYSQIVNDFQKGDIAEGYSVSREKKESFPLTVTSAQKNPTAFYLCASSHGLAISTDTQYFGPGTRLTVL.

The chain recombines TRBV23-1 with TRBJ2-2. TRBV23-1 is flagged as an ORF with uncertain function. The CDR3 loop spans 11 amino acids. The CDR3 is CASSAAGELFF.

This chain uses TRBV15 with TRBJ2-3; TCRdb returns TRBD1, unconfirmable since there is no DNA. CDR3 length: 15 residues. The V gene's germline CDR1 is LNHNV and CDR2 YYDKDF (reference sequence). CDR3 protein: CATSRDLGDTDTQYF. Looking up the rest from reference TRBV15 and TRBJ2-3 gives the full variable domain: DAMVIQNPRYQVTQFGKPVTLSCSQTLNHNVMYWYQQKSSQAPKLLFHYYDKDFNNEADTPDNFQSRRPNTSFCFLDIRSPGLGDTAMYLCATSRDLGDTDTQYFGPGTRLTVL.

V gene TRBV6-4 combines with J gene TRBJ2-1; the TCRdb call, TRBD2, lacks DNA for checking. Germline V gives CDR1 MRHNA, CDR2 SNTAGT. CDR3 length: 22 amino acids. Here the CDR3 reads CASSPSSITTSGKLGSYNEQFF.

This rearrangement joins TRBV29-1 to TRBJ2-1; TCRdb outputs TRBD2, but without DNA this stays unchecked. Per germline, CDR1 SQVTM and CDR2 ANQGSEA. The CDR3 covers 15 residues. The chain's CDR3 is CSVEGLAGDYNEQFF.

The rearrangement links TRBV10-3 to TRBJ2-7; lacking DNA, the TRBD1 call made by TCRdb goes unchecked. The germline V gene encodes CDR1 ENHRY and CDR2 SYGVKD. CDR3 length equals 15 residues. CDR3 loop: CAISGVGVAWNEQYF.

V usage is TRBV5-4 and J usage is TRBJ2-3; TCRdb gives TRBD1 as the D gene, but with no DNA this cannot be confirmed. The CDR3 totals 14 residues. Germline V lookup: CDR1 SGHNT, CDR2 YYREEE (reference sequence). CDR3: CASSRDPSTDTQYF.

The CDR3: CASSLKPDRVDTQYF. This chain connects TRBV11-2 to TRBJ2-3; lacking DNA, the TRBD1 call made by TCRdb goes unchecked. CDR3 size: 15 residues. Germline lookup yields CDR1 SGHAT and CDR2 FQNNGV. Full variable domain (remainder filled in from reference TRBV11-2 and TRBJ2-3): EAGVAQSPRYKIIEKRQSVAFWCNPISGHATLYWYQQILGQGPKLLIQFQNNGVVDDSQLPKDRFSAERLKGVDSTLKIQPAKLEDSAVYLCASSLKPDRVDTQYFGPGTRLTVL.

This chain uses TRBV29-1 with TRBJ2-1; TCRdb picks TRBD1, but there is no DNA to check that call. Germline V lookup: CDR1 SQVTM, CDR2 ANQGSEA. This CDR3 is 16 amino acids long. The CDR3 is CSVRGGFGTTDNEQFF.

V is TRBV20-1 and J is TRBJ2-7; TCRdb gives TRBD2 as the D gene, but with no DNA this cannot be confirmed. CDR3 length equals 13 residues. CDR1 is DFQATT, CDR2 SNEGSKA, per germline (reference sequence). The CDR3: CSAPGLSSYEQYF.

V usage is TRBV15 and J usage is TRBJ2-7; no DNA is available, so the TRBD2 call from TCRdb remains unchecked. Per the germline V gene, CDR1 is LNHNV and CDR2 is YYDKDF (reference sequence). The CDR3 covers 14 residues. This chain's CDR3 is CATSGGAGAYEQYF.

This chain connects TRBV5-1 to TRBJ2-1; TCRdb designates TRBD2, a call that cannot be tested without DNA. This CDR3 region has 15 residues. CDR1 and CDR2 (germline): SGHRS, YFSETQ. The CDR3 sequence is CASSFLAGGLGEQFF.

This chain connects TRBV6-5 to TRBJ2-7; TCRdb selects TRBD1, and the lack of DNA leaves this call unchecked. Looked up from germline, CDR1 is MNHEY and CDR2 is SVGAGI. CDR3 length equals 14 residues. CDR3: CASSYGTGEYEQYF.

The chain recombines TRBV7-9 with TRBJ2-1; TCRdb gives TRBD2 as the D gene, but with no DNA this cannot be confirmed. This CDR3 comprises 14 residues. The germline V gene has CDR1 SEHNR and CDR2 FQNEAQ (reference sequence). CDR3: CAGAGDSPRDEQFF.

The chain recombines TRBV4-1 with TRBJ2-1; TCRdb designates TRBD1, a call that cannot be tested without DNA. Per germline, CDR1 MGHRA and CDR2 YSYEKL. The CDR3 is 15 residues long. The CDR3 spells CASSQDPGIGNEQFF.

The rearrangement links TRBV20-1 to TRBJ1-1; the D gene TCRdb calls, TRBD1, cannot be checked with no DNA. Germline-derived CDR1 and CDR2 are DFQATT and SNEGSKA (reference sequence). This CDR3 has 15 amino acids. The CDR3 loop is CSARAPGPTNTEAFF.